These T cell receptor beta chains were read from a single sample in a study of molecular identifiers for immune sequencing clone quantification. TCRdb redid the calling of the PCR reads with MiXCR, one entry per CDR3 protein. The sample has about 100,000 distinct CDR3 sequences, 36% seen once; the top ten hold under 5.5%. Sequenced: naive CD8+ T cells from blood, with Jurkat cell RNA spiked in. The receptors derive from a human donor in good health. Some libraries in this study had Jurkat cell RNA spiked in. CDR3s include the opening cysteine and the closing phenylalanine or tryptophan. D genes are given only for firm matches. Clone size appears in some rows only: once, few, many, or a class for an expanded clone.

v_gene: TRBV7-9
j_gene: TRBJ2-7
abundance: -
d_gene: TRBD1
CDR3nt: TGTGCCAGCAGCCAATCGAGGGGGCCCCCCCGCGAGCAGTACTTC
CDR3aa: CASSQSRGPPREQYF

v_gene: TRBV7-2
j_gene: TRBJ2-3
abundance: many
d_gene: TRBD2
CDR3nt: TGTGCCAGCAGCTTAGTGGAGCGGGAGGATACGCAGTATTTT
CDR3aa: CASSLVEREDTQYF

v_gene: TRBV7-2
j_gene: TRBJ2-5
abundance: few
d_gene: -
CDR3nt: TGTGCCAGCAGGGATCAGATTCTGGAGACCCAGTACTTC
CDR3aa: CASRDQILETQYF

v_gene: TRBV5-4
j_gene: TRBJ2-4
abundance: many
d_gene: TRBD1
CDR3nt: TGTGCCAGCAGCTGGGGGACAGTGCCAAAAAACATTCAGTACTTC
CDR3aa: CASSWGTVPKNIQYF

v_gene: TRBV7-2
j_gene: TRBJ2-7
abundance: many
d_gene: -
CDR3nt: TGTGCCAGCAGCTTAGACGGGGGTAGCTCCTACGAGCAGTACTTC
CDR3aa: CASSLDGGSSYEQYF

v_gene: TRBV11-2
j_gene: TRBJ2-1
abundance: -
d_gene: TRBD2
CDR3nt: TGTGCCAGCAGCTATAGTCCGGGACTAGCGGGAGAATGGCAGTTCTTC
CDR3aa: CASSYSPGLAGEWQFF

v_gene: TRBV7-9
j_gene: TRBJ2-1
abundance: few
d_gene: -
CDR3nt: TGTGCCAGCAGCTGGGGACCCAATGAGCAGTTCTTC
CDR3aa: CASSWGPNEQFF

v_gene: TRBV7-6
j_gene: TRBJ1-4
abundance: -
d_gene: TRBD1
CDR3nt: TGTGCCAGCGGCTCTAACAGGGGGAGCGAAAAACTGTTTTTT
CDR3aa: CASGSNRGSEKLFF

v_gene: TRBV6-2/TRBV6-3
j_gene: TRBJ2-7
abundance: -
d_gene: TRBD1
CDR3nt: TGTGCCAGCACCCGACAGGGGGCCGCCTACGAGCAGTACTTC
CDR3aa: CASTRQGAAYEQYF

v_gene: TRBV7-9
j_gene: TRBJ2-5
abundance: -
d_gene: TRBD1
CDR3nt: TGTGCCAGCAGCTTCGGGACAGCAAAAGAGACCCAGTACTTC
CDR3aa: CASSFGTAKETQYF

v_gene: TRBV29-1
j_gene: TRBJ2-6
abundance: many
d_gene: -
CDR3nt: TGCAGCGGGACGAGGGTAGCTGGGGCCAACGTCCTGACTTTC
CDR3aa: CSGTRVAGANVLTF

v_gene: TRBV7-2
j_gene: TRBJ1-2
abundance: many
d_gene: -
CDR3nt: TGTGCCAGCAGCTTTGTAATCCCCAGTGAATATGGCTACACCTTC
CDR3aa: CASSFVIPSEYGYTF

v_gene: TRBV4-2
j_gene: TRBJ1-2
abundance: -
d_gene: -
CDR3nt: TGTGCCAGCAGCCAAGATGGGGGCAGCGATGGCTACCCCTTC
CDR3aa: CASSQDGGSDGYPF

v_gene: TRBV28
j_gene: TRBJ2-7
abundance: few
d_gene: -
CDR3nt: TGTGCCAGCAGTTTGGAAGGAACCGTCTACGAGCAGTACTTC
CDR3aa: CASSLEGTVYEQYF

v_gene: TRBV10-2
j_gene: TRBJ2-3
abundance: many
d_gene: TRBD2
CDR3nt: TGCGCCAGCAAAGGACTAGCGGCTAGCACAGATACGCAGTATTTT
CDR3aa: CASKGLAASTDTQYF

v_gene: TRBV7-9
j_gene: TRBJ2-1
abundance: -
d_gene: -
CDR3nt: TGTGCCAACTCAAATCCATCAGGGAATGAGCAGTTCTTC
CDR3aa: CANSNPSGNEQFF

v_gene: TRBV12-3/TRBV12-4
j_gene: TRBJ2-5
abundance: many
d_gene: -
CDR3nt: TGTGCCACCCCGACGGAGGTCCACCAAGAGACCCAGTACTTC
CDR3aa: CATPTEVHQETQYF

v_gene: TRBV7-8
j_gene: TRBJ2-3
abundance: many
d_gene: -
CDR3nt: TGTGCCAGCAGCCCTAGAGGGAGCACAGATACGCAGTATTTT
CDR3aa: CASSPRGSTDTQYF

v_gene: TRBV7-6
j_gene: TRBJ2-3
abundance: once
d_gene: -
CDR3nt: TGTGCCAGCAGCTTAACAGGGCGCGGGAGCACAGATACGCAGTATTTT
CDR3aa: CASSLTGRGSTDTQYF

v_gene: TRBV20-1
j_gene: TRBJ2-2
abundance: -
d_gene: -
CDR3nt: TGCAGTGCTTGGGACACCGGGGAGCTGTTTTTT
CDR3aa: CSAWDTGELFF

v_gene: TRBV6-2/TRBV6-3
j_gene: TRBJ2-2
abundance: few
d_gene: -
CDR3nt: TGTGCCAGCAGCATTACTCCGGACGGCACCGGGGAGCTGTTTTTT
CDR3aa: CASSITPDGTGELFF

v_gene: TRBV15
j_gene: TRBJ1-1
abundance: -
d_gene: -
CDR3nt: TGTGCCACCAGCAGAGATCCCCCAATGACAAGACGGACTGAAGCTTTCTTT
CDR3aa: CATSRDPPMTRRTEAFF

v_gene: TRBV2
j_gene: TRBJ1-5
abundance: few
d_gene: -
CDR3nt: TGTGCCAGCAGGGGAGACATCTATAGCAATCAGCCCCAGCATTTT
CDR3aa: CASRGDIYSNQPQHF

v_gene: TRBV11-3
j_gene: TRBJ1-3
abundance: few
d_gene: TRBD1
CDR3nt: TGTGCCAGCAGTTCCGGGACAGGAGCTAACACCATATATTTT
CDR3aa: CASSSGTGANTIYF